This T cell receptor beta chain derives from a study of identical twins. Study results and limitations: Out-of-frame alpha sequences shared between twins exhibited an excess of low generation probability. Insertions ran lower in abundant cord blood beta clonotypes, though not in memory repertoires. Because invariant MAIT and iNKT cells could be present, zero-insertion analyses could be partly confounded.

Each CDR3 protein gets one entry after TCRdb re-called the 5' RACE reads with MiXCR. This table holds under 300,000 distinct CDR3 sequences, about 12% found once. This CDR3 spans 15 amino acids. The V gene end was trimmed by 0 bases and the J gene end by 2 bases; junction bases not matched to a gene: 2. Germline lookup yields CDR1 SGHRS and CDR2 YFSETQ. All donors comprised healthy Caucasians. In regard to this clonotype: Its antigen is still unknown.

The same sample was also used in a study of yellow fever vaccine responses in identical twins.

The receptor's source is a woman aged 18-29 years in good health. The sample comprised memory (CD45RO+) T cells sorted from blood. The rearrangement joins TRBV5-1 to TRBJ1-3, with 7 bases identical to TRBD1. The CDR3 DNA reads TGCGCCAGCAGCTTGGACAGGGGCCCTGGAAACACCATATATTTT. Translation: CASSLDRGPGNTIYF.